The 15 T cell receptor beta chains listed next were all sequenced from one sample in a study of response to subunit inactivated influenza vaccine. TCRdb called the RT-PCR reads again in MiXCR, with one record for every CDR3 protein. The repertoire holds more than 450,000 distinct CDR3 sequences, with 11% as singletons. This sample was shared with a second study, whose subject was T cells expressing NK-cell markers. That source reports: What made the TCR beta cDNA was 5'RACE template switching with UMIs.

The material was PBMCs from blood, obtained on the day of vaccination. Source of these receptors: a man aged 50 to 59 who received an inactivated influenza vaccine.

The V and J genes are TRBV7-8 and TRBJ2-3; 9 bases are shared with TRBD1. V shed 5 bases and J 3 bases; nucleotides not matched to a gene: 12. Germline assignment: CDR1 SGHVS and CDR2 FQNEAQ. The CDR3 loop spans 17 amino acids. CDR3 loop: CASSLHWTGERTDTQYF. The CDR3 DNA follows: TGTGCCAGCAGCCTCCATTGGACAGGGGAGAGGACAGATACGCAGTATTTT.

This clonotype was recorded many times. The rearrangement joins TRBV6-5 to TRBJ2-7; 10 bases map to TRBD1. CDR3 length equals 18 residues. After removal of 2 bases from V and 3 bases from J, the junction contained 13 bases not matched to a gene. In germline, CDR1 is MNHEY, CDR2 SVGAGI. In DNA form, the CDR3 reads TGTGCCAGCAGTTACACCCCGATCGGACAGGGGGTGGGCTACGAGCAGTACTTC. Its protein is CASSYTPIGQGVGYEQYF.

V gene TRBV10-3 combines with J gene TRBJ2-2; 7 positions match TRBD1. This CDR3 is built from 14 residues. V shed 9 bases and J 7 bases; nucleotides not matched to a gene: 11. Germline V gene lookup returns CDR1 ENHRY and CDR2 SYGVKD. CDR3 coding DNA: TGTGCCATGTCTGTGAGGGGGCAAAGCGGGGAGCTGTTTTTT. It codes for CAMSVRGQSGELFF.

The gene calls are TRBV28 and TRBJ2-2; D may be TRBD2 (5 bases). Germline V CDR1 and CDR2: MDHEN, SYDVKM. The CDR3 covers 12 residues. V was pared by 11 bases and J by 4 bases, with 11 bases between. The CDR3 region has the DNA TGTGCCGGCGGACTGCTCACCGGGGAGCTGTTTTTT. Translating it yields CAGGLLTGELFF.

This clonotype was seen a few times. The chain joins TRBV20-1 to TRBJ2-1; D gene unclear. The CDR3 has 17 amino acids. The V gene's germline CDR1 is DFQATT and CDR2 SNEGSKA (reference sequence). V lost 6 bases and J lost 2, with 23 bases in between. The CDR3, as DNA: TGCAGTGCCGAGTCCCCACTGATCCCCCAAGCCTACAATGAGCAGTTCTTC. Translated, it gives CSAESPLIPQAYNEQFF.

V usage is TRBV7-2 and J usage is TRBJ2-5, with D possibly TRBD2 on 6 matching bases. Between the trimmed V and J ends, which lost 3 bases and 4 bases, there was a span of 18 bases. CDR1 and CDR2 from the germline V gene are SGHTA and FQGNSA. The CDR3 sequence is 16 residues long. The CDR3 coding sequence is TGTGCCAGCAGCTTCTCTTCCGGGAGTATTCGAGAGACCCAGTACTTC. The encoded protein is CASSFSSGSIRETQYF.

This chain connects TRBV29-1 to TRBJ2-1; 11 bases match TRBD2. The CDR3 is made up of 13 amino acids. J gave up 2 bases and V 6 bases, and 0 bases lay outside the gene matches. Germline lookup yields CDR1 SQVTM and CDR2 ANQGSEA. DNA for the CDR3: TGCAGCGTGGGACTAGCGGCCTACAATGAGCAGTTCTTC. This sequence encodes CSVGLAAYNEQFF.

This clonotype was seen a handful of times. V gene TRBV12-3 or TRBV12-4 combines with J gene TRBJ1-5; D gene unclear. V lost 5 bases to trimming and J lost 8 bases, with 10 bases between them. The CDR3 length is 12 residues. The CDR3 nucleotides read TGTGCCAGCAGTCCAAGTTCGGAGCCCCAGCATTTT. Its translation is CASSPSSEPQHF.

In its sample, this clonotype was seen a few times. The rearrangement links TRBV5-1 to TRBJ2-2; D gene ambiguous. Germline V gene sequence: CDR1 SGHRS, CDR2 YFSETQ. The germline V and J ends were trimmed by 0 bases and 6 bases, with 9 bases remaining between them. The CDR3 covers 14 residues. CDR3 sequence: CASSLDSHPGELFF. The DNA for the CDR3 is TGCGCCAGCAGCTTGGACAGCCACCCCGGGGAGCTGTTTTTT. The full variable domain, its missing parts supplied by reference TRBV5-1 and TRBJ2-2, is KAGVTQTPRYLIKTRGQQVTLSCSPISGHRSVSWYQQTPGQGLQFLFEYFSETQRNKGNFPGRFSGRQFSNSRSEMNVSTLELGDSALYLCASSLDSHPGELFFGEGSRLTVL.

This clonotype was recorded a few times. The chain employs TRBV25-1 and TRBJ2-7; 8 bases fit TRBD2. J was trimmed by 5 bases and V by 1 base; bases with no gene match: 4. CDR3 length: 14 amino acids. CDR1 is MGHDK and CDR2 is SYGVNS in the germline V gene. CDR3 nucleotides: TGTGCCAGCAGTGAATCGGGGGGGCCCAACGAGCAGTACTTC. This translates into CASSESGGPNEQYF.

The genes are TRBV20-1 and TRBJ2-1; D unclear. This CDR3 region has 14 residues. Per the germline V gene, CDR1 is DFQATT and CDR2 is SNEGSKA (reference sequence). Trimming removed 3 bases at V and 0 bases at J, with 9 bases between. The CDR3 bases are TGCAGTGCTAGGGGTATCCACTCCTACAATGAGCAGTTCTTC. It is translated as CSARGIHSYNEQFF.

This clonotype was recorded only once. The V gene is TRBV11-2, the J gene TRBJ2-5, with D perhaps TRBD1 (7 bases). The CDR3 covers 18 residues. The V end lost 4 bases, the J end lost 7 bases, and 28 bases lay between the germline ends. The germline gives CDR1 SGHAT, CDR2 FQNNGV. In nucleotides, the CDR3 is TGTGCCAGCAGCTCCCACCTAGGGGAGGCAGGGGGAGGCGGGACCCAGTACTTC. This sequence encodes CASSSHLGEAGGGGTQYF.

The rearrangement links TRBV20-1 to TRBJ2-2; D may match TRBD1 or TRBD2 (6 bases each). The CDR3 loop spans 15 amino acids. Germline CDR1 reads DFQATT; CDR2 reads SNEGSKA (reference sequence). Trimming took 3 bases from V and 5 from J, leaving 16 bases between them. DNA of the CDR3: TGCAGTGCTAGGCTTAACGGGGGCAGAACCGGGGAGCTGTTTTTT. This gives the protein CSARLNGGRTGELFF.

This clonotype was picked up a small number of times. The chain uses TRBV20-1 and TRBJ1-2, with 7 positions matching TRBD1. Germline V gives CDR1 DFQATT, CDR2 SNEGSKA (reference sequence). This CDR3 has 11 residues. V was pared by 6 bases and J by 6 bases, with 4 bases of the junction left unmatched. In DNA form, the CDR3 reads TGCAGTGCCAGGGGGATCCATGGCTACACCTTC. Protein product: CSARGIHGYTF.

The genes are TRBV10-3 and TRBJ1-1; 9 bases align to TRBD1. The CDR3 spans 21 residues. The J segment lost 0 bases and the V segment lost 6 bases, leaving 23 bases of the junction unmatched. Per the germline V gene, CDR1 is ENHRY and CDR2 is SYGVKD. Written as DNA, the CDR3 is TGTGCCATCAGAAAACAGGGGGCGACGTCGGTTCGGACCCTGATGAACACTGAAGCTTTCTTT. Translation gives CAIRKQGATSVRTLMNTEAFF.